The 15 T cell receptor beta chains reported below all come from one sample, sequenced in a study of cytomegalovirus exposure and HLA in healthy donors. This PCR relied on a set of 60 Vbeta primers and 13 Jbeta primers. Here immunoSEQ multiplex PCR was the method, and the copy in TCRdb shows in-frame clones only, minus some. The sample holds around 200,000 clones; 77% are singletons and the top ten take roughly 3.7%. Source material: PBMCs. The receptors were sampled from an older woman in good health and CMV-seropositive.

The chain employs TRBV18 and TRBJ1-4; D perhaps matches TRBD1 (5 bases). CDR3 size: 13 residues. V lost 6 bases and J 3 bases, leaving 8 bases between the germline ends. Germline values: CDR1 KGHSH, CDR2 LQKENI. This CDR3 reads CASSRGANEKLFF. CDR3 DNA: TGTGCCAGCTCCCGGGGGGCTAATGAAAAACTGTTTTTT.

The chain is built from TRBV28 and TRBJ2-5; 13 bases are shared with TRBD2. CDR1 is MDHEN and CDR2 is SYDVKM in the germline V gene. V lost 6 bases, J lost 7 bases, and 8 bases stayed unmatched. The CDR3 has 15 amino acids. CDR3 sequence reads: CASSALAGGIRTQYF. The DNA for the CDR3 is TGTGCCAGCAGCGCACTAGCGGGGGGGATCCGGACCCAGTACTTC.

This clone was observed once. This chain uses TRBV5-1 with TRBJ1-2, with 8 nucleotides matching TRBD1. Per the germline V gene, CDR1 is SGHRS and CDR2 is YFSETQ. The CDR3 covers 13 residues. J lost 8 bases, V lost 0 bases, and 3 bases had no gene match. The CDR3 region has the DNA TGCGCCAGCAGCTTGGCACAGGGGGTCGGCTACACCTTC. Protein sequence: CASSLAQGVGYTF.

This clone was detected a few times. The chain couples TRBV4-1 to TRBJ2-3, with a possible D match to TRBD2 (5 bases). CDR3 length: 12 amino acids. V lost 0 bases, J lost 10 bases, and 8 bases lay in between. The germline CDR1 and CDR2 sequences are MGHRA and YSYEKL. The CDR3 nucleotides are TGCGCCAGCAGCCAAGATAGGACTGCGCAGTATTTT. Encoded protein: CASSQDRTAQYF.

V gene TRBV6-5 combines with J gene TRBJ1-3; D might be TRBD1 (6 bases). V lost 7 bases to trimming and J lost 0 bases, with 10 bases between them. The germline CDR1 and CDR2 sequences are MNHEY and SVGAGI. This CDR3 contains 14 residues. CDR3 DNA: TGTGCCAGCAAACAGGGCCTCTCTGGAAACACCATATATTTT. Amino acids: CASKQGLSGNTIYF.

The chain combines TRBV28 with TRBJ1-4; D is unresolved. Trimming shortened V by 1 base and J by 2 bases, and 11 bases separated the two germline ends. The germline gives CDR1 MDHEN, CDR2 SYDVKM. CDR3 length: 16 residues. This CDR3 reads CASSLYFGNTNEKLFF. The CDR3 DNA reads as TGTGCCAGCAGTTTATATTTCGGTAACACTAATGAAAAACTGTTTTTT.

J is TRBJ1-1 and V is TRBV28; D ambiguous. CDR3 length equals 12 residues. The ends were cut back, 4 bases at V and 1 base at J, with 4 bases in the middle. Germline V gene lookup returns CDR1 MDHEN and CDR2 SYDVKM. In nucleotides, the CDR3 is TGTGCCAGCAGTTCCCAGAACACTGAAGCTTTCTTT. It specifies CASSSQNTEAFF.

This clone was observed a handful of times. The chain carries TRBV30 and TRBJ1-1; 9 bases map to TRBD1. The CDR3 is 13 residues long. The trim removed 2 bases at V and 4 bases at J, leaving 2 bases unmatched. Germline V gives CDR1 GTSNPN, CDR2 SVGIG (reference sequence). This CDR3 reads CAWSRTGVTEAFF. The CDR3 DNA reads as TGTGCCTGGAGTAGGACAGGGGTCACTGAAGCTTTCTTT.

The J gene is TRBJ1-5, the V gene TRBV7-2; TRBD1 might be the D (5 bases). V dropped 1 base and J dropped 2 bases, with 9 bases sitting between them. The length of the CDR3 is 15 residues. CDR1 and CDR2 from the germline V gene are SGHTA and FQGNSA. The CDR3: CASSLGGQGNQPQHF. The CDR3 region has the DNA TGTGCCAGCAGCTTAGGGGGCCAGGGCAATCAGCCCCAGCATTTT. Combining the CDR3 with reference TRBV7-2 and TRBJ1-5 gives the whole variable domain GAGVSQSPSNKVTEKGKDVELRCDPISGHTALYWYRQSLGQGLEFLIYFQGNSAPDKSGLPSDRFSAERTGGSVSTLTIQRTQQEDSAVYLCASSLGGQGNQPQHFGDGTRLSIL.

As to this clone: The sample carries other DNA sequences with the same CDR3. The gene calls are TRBV4-2 and TRBJ2-3; 7 bases are a match to TRBD1. V shed 0 bases, J shed 6 bases, and the junction held 6 bases outside the gene matches. The germline CDR1 and CDR2 sequences are LGHNA and YNFKEQ. The CDR3 is 15 amino acids. CDR3 sequence reads: CASSQEQGFTDTQYF. The DNA of the CDR3 is TGTGCCAGCAGCCAAGAACAGGGGTTCACGGATACGCAGTATTTT.

This chain uses TRBV2 with TRBJ1-1; D is ambiguous. In germline, CDR1 is SNHLY, CDR2 FYNNEI. The V and J ends lost 6 bases and 2 bases respectively, with 7 bases between them. The CDR3 sequence is 12 residues long. CDR3 sequence (DNA): TGTGCCAGCAGGTCCCATAACACTGAAGCTTTCTTT. The encoded protein is CASRSHNTEAFF.

The rearrangement joins TRBV13 to TRBJ2-4; 9 nucleotides match TRBD1. The trim removed 5 bases at V and 9 bases at J, leaving 8 bases unmatched. The CDR3 is 14 residues long. From germline, CDR1 is PRHDT and CDR2 FYEKMQ (reference sequence). In DNA form, the CDR3 reads TGTGCCAGCAGCCGGACAGGGGCCACCGGCATTCAGTACTTC. This sequence encodes CASSRTGATGIQYF.

The chain recombines TRBV4-2 with TRBJ1-6; 7 bases match TRBD1. Trimming at V came to 0 bases and at J to 10 bases, leaving 3 bases not matched to a gene. The length of the CDR3 is 14 residues. CDR1 and CDR2 from the germline V gene are LGHNA and YNFKEQ. The CDR3 nucleotides read TGTGCCAGCAGCCAAGATAACAGGGGCTCACCCCTCCACTTT. Residues: CASSQDNRGSPLHF.

Only one count was recorded for this clone. The chain recombines TRBV5-1 with TRBJ1-1; no clear D gene. Looked up from germline, CDR1 is SGHRS and CDR2 is YFSETQ. Trimming left V 0 bases short and J 2 bases short, with 14 bases between. The CDR3 extends over 16 amino acids. CDR3 sequence (DNA): TGCGCCAGCAGCTTGGGAACCGGGTCGGGAAACACTGAAGCTTTCTTT. This codes for CASSLGTGSGNTEAFF.

V gene TRBV10-3 combines with J gene TRBJ1-2; unclear D gene. The V and J ends lost 0 bases and 2 bases respectively, with 22 bases between them. The CDR3 covers 19 residues. Germline CDR1 and CDR2: ENHRY and SYGVKD. DNA for the CDR3: TGTGCCATCAGTGAGTCGAGGTTCCCCTCGGGTGCACCAAACTATGGCTACACCTTC. It yields the protein CAISESRFPSGAPNYGYTF.